This TCR beta chain was documented in a study of CD8+ T cells in alopecia areata. Study-level findings and limits: Having one nonresponder leaves uncertain how baseline CD8+ expansion relates to response.

Sample treatment: oral pan-JAK inhibitor, 5-10 mg twice daily. Germline-derived CDR1 and CDR2 are GTSNPN and SVGIG (reference sequence). This CDR3 region has 13 residues. V was shortened by 0 bases and J by 2 bases, with 7 bases between the two germline ends. cDNA prepared by RNA extraction and subsequent reverse transcription served as the template for sequencing. Using immunoSEQ multiplex PCR, the repertoire was profiled, and TCRdb retains in-frame clones only, with some absent. The data hold 200,000 to 250,000 clones, with 50% to 75% observed a single time. As regards this clone: No antigen is known for it.

Sequenced here: CD4+ T cells sorted from blood, sampled at week 4, from a patient treated with tofacitinib. J is TRBJ1-2 and V is TRBV30; D is unclear. This TCR came from a human donor with alopecia areata. In DNA form, the CDR3 reads TGTGCCTGGAGTGTAACGGTAAACTATGGCTACACCTTC. This encodes CAWSVTVNYGYTF.